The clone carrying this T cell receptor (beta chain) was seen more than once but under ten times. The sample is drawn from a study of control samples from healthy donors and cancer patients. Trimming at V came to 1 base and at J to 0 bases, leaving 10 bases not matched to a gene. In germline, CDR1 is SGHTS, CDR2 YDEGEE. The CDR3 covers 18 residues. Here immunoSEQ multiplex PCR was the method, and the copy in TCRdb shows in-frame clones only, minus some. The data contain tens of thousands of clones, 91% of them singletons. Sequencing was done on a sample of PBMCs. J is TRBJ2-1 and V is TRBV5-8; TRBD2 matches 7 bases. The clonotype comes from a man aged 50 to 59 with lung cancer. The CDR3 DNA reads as TGTGCCAGCAGCTTGAGCAGCGGGGCAGTTAGCTCCTACAATGAGCAGTTCTTC. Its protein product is CASSLSSGAVSSYNEQFF.